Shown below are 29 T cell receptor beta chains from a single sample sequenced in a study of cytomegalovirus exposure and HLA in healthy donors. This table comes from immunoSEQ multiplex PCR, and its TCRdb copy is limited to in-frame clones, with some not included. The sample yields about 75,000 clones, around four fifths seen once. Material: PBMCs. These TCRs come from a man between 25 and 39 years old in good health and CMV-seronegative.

The DNA for the CDR3 is TGTGCCAGCAGTGAACGGCAGGTGAGGGTAGGTGAGCAGTTCTTC. It yields the protein CASSERQVRVGEQFF. The chain employs TRBV2 and TRBJ2-1, with D perhaps TRBD2 (5 bases). Germline assignment: CDR1 SNHLY and CDR2 FYNNEI. The CDR3 totals 15 residues. V lost 2 bases to trimming and J lost 9 bases, with 17 bases between them.

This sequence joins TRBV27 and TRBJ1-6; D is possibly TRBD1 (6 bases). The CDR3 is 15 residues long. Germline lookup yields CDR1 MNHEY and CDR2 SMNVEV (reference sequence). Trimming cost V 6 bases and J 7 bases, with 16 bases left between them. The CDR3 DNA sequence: TGTGCCAGCAGATGGGCGGGGGGCCTGAATTCACCCCTCCACTTT. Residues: CASRWAGGLNSPLHF.

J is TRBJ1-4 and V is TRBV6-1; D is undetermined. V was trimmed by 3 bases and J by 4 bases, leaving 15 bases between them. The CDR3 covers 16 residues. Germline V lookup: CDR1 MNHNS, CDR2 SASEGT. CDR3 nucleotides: TGTGCCAGCAGTGAGCAGGTCCGTTCAGATAATGAAAAACTGTTTTTT. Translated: CASSEQVRSDNEKLFF.

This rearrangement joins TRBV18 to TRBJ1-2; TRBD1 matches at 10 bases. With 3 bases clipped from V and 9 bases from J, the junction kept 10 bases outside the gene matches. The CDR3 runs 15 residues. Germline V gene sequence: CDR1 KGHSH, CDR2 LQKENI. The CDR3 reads CASSPRQGARNSYTF. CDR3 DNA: TGTGCCAGCTCACCGAGACAGGGGGCTAGGAACAGCTACACCTTC.

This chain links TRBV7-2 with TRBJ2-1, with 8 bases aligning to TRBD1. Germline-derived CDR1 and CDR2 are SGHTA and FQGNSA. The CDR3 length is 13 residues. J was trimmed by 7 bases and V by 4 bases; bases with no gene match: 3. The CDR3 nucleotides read TGTGCCAGCAGCTGGACAGGGCTAAATGAGCAGTTCTTC. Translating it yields CASSWTGLNEQFF. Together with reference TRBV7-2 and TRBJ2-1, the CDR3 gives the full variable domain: GAGVSQSPSNKVTEKGKDVELRCDPISGHTALYWYRQSLGQGLEFLIYFQGNSAPDKSGLPSDRFSAERTGGSVSTLTIQRTQQEDSAVYLCASSWTGLNEQFFGPGTRLTVL.

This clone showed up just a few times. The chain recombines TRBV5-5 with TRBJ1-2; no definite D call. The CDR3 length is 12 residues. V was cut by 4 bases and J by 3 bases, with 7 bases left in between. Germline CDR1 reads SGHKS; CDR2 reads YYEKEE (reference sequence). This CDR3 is CASSPEYYGYTF. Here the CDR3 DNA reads TGTGCCAGCAGCCCCGAGTACTATGGCTACACCTTC.

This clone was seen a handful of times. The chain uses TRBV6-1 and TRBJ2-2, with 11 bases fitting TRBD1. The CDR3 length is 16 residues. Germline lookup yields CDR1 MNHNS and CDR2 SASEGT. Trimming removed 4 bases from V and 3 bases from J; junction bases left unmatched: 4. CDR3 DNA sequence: TGTGCCAGCAGTGTATGGGGACAGGGGGACACCGGGGAGCTGTTTTTT. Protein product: CASSVWGQGDTGELFF.

The CDR3 sequence is CASSSDRRNNSPLHF. In DNA form, the CDR3 reads TGTGCCAGCTCTTCCGACAGGAGAAATAATTCACCCCTCCACTTT. V and J are TRBV27 and TRBJ1-6, with D maybe TRBD1 (6 bases). The CDR3 loop spans 15 amino acids. Germline-derived CDR1 and CDR2 are MNHEY and SMNVEV (reference sequence). V was pared by 8 bases and J by 5 bases, with 16 bases between.

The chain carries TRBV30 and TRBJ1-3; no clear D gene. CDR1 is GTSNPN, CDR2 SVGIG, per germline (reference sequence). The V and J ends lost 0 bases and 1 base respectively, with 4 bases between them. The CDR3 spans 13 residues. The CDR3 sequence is CAWSVYSGNTIYF. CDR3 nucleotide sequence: TGTGCCTGGAGTGTTTATTCTGGAAACACCATATATTTT.

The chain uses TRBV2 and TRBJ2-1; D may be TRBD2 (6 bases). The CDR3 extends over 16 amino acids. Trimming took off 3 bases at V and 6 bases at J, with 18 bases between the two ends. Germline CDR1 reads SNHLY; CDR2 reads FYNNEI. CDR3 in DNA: TGTGCCAGCAGTGAGCTTTCGGCGGGGAGATTCAATGAGCAGTTCTTC. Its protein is CASSELSAGRFNEQFF.

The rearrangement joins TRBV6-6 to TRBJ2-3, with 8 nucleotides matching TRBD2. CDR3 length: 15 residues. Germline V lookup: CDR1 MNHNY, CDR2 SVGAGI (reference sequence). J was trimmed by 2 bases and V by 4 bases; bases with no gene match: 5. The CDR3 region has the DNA TGTGCCAGCAGTTTACTAGCGGCATTCACAGATACGCAGTATTTT. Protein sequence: CASSLLAAFTDTQYF.

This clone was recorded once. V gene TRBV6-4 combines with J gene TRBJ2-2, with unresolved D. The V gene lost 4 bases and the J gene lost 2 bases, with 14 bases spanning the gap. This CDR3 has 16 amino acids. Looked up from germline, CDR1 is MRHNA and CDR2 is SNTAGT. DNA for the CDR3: TGTGCCAGCAGTGCTGTTTGGCAGACAAACACCGGGGAGCTGTTTTTT. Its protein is CASSAVWQTNTGELFF.

The CDR3 is CASSVRTGDGDTQYF. CDR3 in DNA: TGTGCCAGCAGCGTAAGGACAGGGGATGGGGATACGCAGTATTTT. The chain recombines TRBV9 with TRBJ2-3, with TRBD1 identical over 9 bases. V dropped 1 base and J dropped 6; count of bases not matched to a gene: 6. CDR3 size: 15 residues. CDR1 and CDR2 from the germline V gene are SGDLS and YYNGEE.

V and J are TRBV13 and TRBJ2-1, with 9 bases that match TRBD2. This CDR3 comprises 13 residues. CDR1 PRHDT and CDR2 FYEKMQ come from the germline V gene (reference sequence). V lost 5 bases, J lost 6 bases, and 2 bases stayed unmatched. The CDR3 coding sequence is TGTGCCAGCAGCATGGGACTAGCCAATGAGCAGTTCTTC. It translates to CASSMGLANEQFF.

The CDR3 DNA is TGTGCCAGCAGCGCCCCGGGACAGGGTGCAACTAATGAAAAACTGTTTTTT. Amino acids: CASSAPGQGATNEKLFF. The rearrangement uses TRBV9 and TRBJ1-4, with 9 positions matching TRBD1. The V segment lost 3 bases and the J segment 0 bases; nucleotides outside the gene matches: 6. The germline gives CDR1 SGDLS, CDR2 YYNGEE. The CDR3 is 17 residues long. Together with reference TRBV9 and TRBJ1-4, the CDR3 gives the full variable domain: DSGVTQTPKHLITATGQRVTLRCSPRSGDLSVYWYQQSLDQGLQFLIQYYNGEERAKGNILERFSAQQFPDLHSELNLSSLELGDSALYFCASSAPGQGATNEKLFFGSGTQLSVL.

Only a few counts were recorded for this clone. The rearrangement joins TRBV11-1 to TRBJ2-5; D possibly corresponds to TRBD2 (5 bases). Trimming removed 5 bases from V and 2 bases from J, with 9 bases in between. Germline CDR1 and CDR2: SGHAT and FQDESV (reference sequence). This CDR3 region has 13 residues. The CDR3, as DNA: TGTGCCAGCAGCCTGGACTTACAAGAGACCCAGTACTTC. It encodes CASSLDLQETQYF.

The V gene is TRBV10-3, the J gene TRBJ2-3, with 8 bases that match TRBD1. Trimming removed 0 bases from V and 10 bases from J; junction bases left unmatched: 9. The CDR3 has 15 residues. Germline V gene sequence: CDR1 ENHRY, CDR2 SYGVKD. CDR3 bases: TGTGCCATCAGTGAGTCGGGGGGACAGGTTAATCCGCAGTATTTT. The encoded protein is CAISESGGQVNPQYF.

The CDR3 sequence is CASSPAADYGELFF. The CDR3 DNA is TGTGCCAGCAGCCCAGCGGCGGACTACGGGGAGCTGTTTTTT. The genes are TRBV7-6 and TRBJ2-2; TRBD2 might be the D (6 bases). CDR3 length: 14 amino acids. With 5 bases removed from V and 7 bases from J, the gap between germline ends came to 14 bases. The germline V gene encodes CDR1 SGHVS and CDR2 FNYEAQ. Using reference TRBV7-6 and TRBJ2-2 for the parts outside the CDR3, the full variable domain is GAGVSQSPRYKVTKRGQDVALRCDPISGHVSLYWYRQALGQGPEFLTYFNYEAQQDKSGLPNDRFSAERPEGSISTLTIQRTEQRDSAMYRCASSPAADYGELFFGEGSRLTVL.

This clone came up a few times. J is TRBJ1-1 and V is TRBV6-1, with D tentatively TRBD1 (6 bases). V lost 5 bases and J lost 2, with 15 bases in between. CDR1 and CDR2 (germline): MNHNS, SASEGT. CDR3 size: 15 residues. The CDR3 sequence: CASSPRTEPNTEAFF. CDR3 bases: TGTGCCAGCAGTCCGCGGACAGAACCTAACACTGAAGCTTTCTTT.

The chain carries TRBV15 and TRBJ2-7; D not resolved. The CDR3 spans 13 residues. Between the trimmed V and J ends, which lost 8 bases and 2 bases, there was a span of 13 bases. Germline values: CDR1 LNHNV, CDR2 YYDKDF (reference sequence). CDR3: CATGIGVTYEQYF. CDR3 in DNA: TGTGCCACCGGAATTGGAGTAACCTACGAGCAGTACTTC.

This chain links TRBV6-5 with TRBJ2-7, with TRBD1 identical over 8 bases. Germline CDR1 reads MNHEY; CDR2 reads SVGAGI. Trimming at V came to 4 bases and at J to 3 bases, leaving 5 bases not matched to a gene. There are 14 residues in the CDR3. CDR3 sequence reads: CASSSGQESYEQYF. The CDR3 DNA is TGTGCCAGCAGTTCGGGACAGGAGAGCTACGAGCAGTACTTC.

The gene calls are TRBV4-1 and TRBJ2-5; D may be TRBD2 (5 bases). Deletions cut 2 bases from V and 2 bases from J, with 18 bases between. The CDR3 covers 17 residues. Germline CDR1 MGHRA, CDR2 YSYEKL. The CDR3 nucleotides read TGCGCCAGCAGCCAAACGGCAGTAGCGATGGATCAAGAGACCCAGTACTTC. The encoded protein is CASSQTAVAMDQETQYF.

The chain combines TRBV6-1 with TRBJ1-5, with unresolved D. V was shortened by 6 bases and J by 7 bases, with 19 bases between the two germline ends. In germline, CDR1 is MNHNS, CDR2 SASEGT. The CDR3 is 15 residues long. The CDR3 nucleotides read TGTGCCAGCAGAATGGGTGAGACTTGGCCACAGCCCCAGCATTTT. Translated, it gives CASRMGETWPQPQHF.

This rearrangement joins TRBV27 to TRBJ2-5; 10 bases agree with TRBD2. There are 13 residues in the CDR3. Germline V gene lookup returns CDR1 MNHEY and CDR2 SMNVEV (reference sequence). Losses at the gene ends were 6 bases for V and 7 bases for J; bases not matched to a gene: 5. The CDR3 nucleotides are TGTGCCAGCAGGAGGACTAGCGGCCGGACCCAGTACTTC. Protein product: CASRRTSGRTQYF.

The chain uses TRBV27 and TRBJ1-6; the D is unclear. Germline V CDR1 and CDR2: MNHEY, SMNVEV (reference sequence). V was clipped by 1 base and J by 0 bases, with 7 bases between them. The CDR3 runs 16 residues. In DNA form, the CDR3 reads TGTGCCAGCAGTTTATTTTCCGGCTCCTATAATTCACCCCTCCACTTT. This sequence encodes CASSLFSGSYNSPLHF.

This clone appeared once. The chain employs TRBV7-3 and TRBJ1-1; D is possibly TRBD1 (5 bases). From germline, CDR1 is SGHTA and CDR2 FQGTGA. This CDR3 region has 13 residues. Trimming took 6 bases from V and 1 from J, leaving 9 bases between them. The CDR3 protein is CASRATENTEAFF. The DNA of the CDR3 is TGTGCCAGCAGAGCGACAGAGAACACTGAAGCTTTCTTT.

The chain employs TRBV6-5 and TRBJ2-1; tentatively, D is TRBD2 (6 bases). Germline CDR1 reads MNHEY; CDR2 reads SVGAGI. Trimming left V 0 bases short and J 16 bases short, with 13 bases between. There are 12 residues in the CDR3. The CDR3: CASSYSGTGLFF. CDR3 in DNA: TGTGCCAGCAGTTACTCGGGGACTGGTCTTTTCTTC.

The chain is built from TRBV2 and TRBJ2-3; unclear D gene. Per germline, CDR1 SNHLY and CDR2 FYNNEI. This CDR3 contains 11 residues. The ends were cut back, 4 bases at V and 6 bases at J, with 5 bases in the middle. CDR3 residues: CASSVMDTQYF. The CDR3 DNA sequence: TGTGCCAGCAGTGTTATGGATACGCAGTATTTT.

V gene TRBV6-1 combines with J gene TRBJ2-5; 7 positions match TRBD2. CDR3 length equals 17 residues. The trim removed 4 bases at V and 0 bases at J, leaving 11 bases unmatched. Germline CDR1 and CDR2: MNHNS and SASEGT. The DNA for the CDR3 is TGTGCCAGCAGTGGTAGTGGGGCGGGAGAGTACCAAGAGACCCAGTACTTC. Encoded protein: CASSGSGAGEYQETQYF.